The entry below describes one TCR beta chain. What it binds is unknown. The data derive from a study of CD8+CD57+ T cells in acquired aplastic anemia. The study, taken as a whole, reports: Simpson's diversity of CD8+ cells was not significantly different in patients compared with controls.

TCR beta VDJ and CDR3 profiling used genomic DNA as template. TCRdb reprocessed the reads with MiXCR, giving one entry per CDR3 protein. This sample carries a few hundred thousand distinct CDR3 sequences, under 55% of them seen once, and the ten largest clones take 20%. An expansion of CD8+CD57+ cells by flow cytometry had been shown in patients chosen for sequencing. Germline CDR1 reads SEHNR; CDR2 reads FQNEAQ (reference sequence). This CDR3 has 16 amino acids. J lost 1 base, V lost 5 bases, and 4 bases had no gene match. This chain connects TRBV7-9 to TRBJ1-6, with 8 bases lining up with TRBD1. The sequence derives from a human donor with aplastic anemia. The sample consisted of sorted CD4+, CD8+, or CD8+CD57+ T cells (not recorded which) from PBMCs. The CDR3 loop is CASSEDRDSYNSPLHF. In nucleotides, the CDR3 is TGTGCCAGCAGCGAGGACAGGGATTCCTATAATTCACCCCTCCACTTT.